This T cell receptor beta chain was sequenced during a study of T cell responses to AZD1222 COVID-19 vaccine. Looking at the study overall: Second-dose timings of about 4 or about 12 weeks were pooled. Study conclusions and caveats: At baseline, just 5 or 6 AZD1222 recipients tested seropositive. White British people made up most donors, females outnumbered males, and clonal diversity was possibly underestimated. The reported proportion of spike-specific TCRs targeting unmutated variant regions was nearly half.

Germline-derived CDR1 and CDR2 are SGDLS and YYNGEE. The CDR3 has 13 amino acids. V was clipped by 4 bases and J by 15 bases; unmatched bases: 9. Details on this clone: The target antigen is unknown.

Assay used: immunoSEQ multiplex PCR; TCRdb lists only in-frame clones, some missing. This table has about 93,000 clones, 88% appearing once. Sequencing used peripheral blood, obtained on day 0 of AZD1222 vaccination. The chain joins TRBV9 to TRBJ2-1; 11 bases line up with TRBD2. The TCR was taken from an adult in good health. CDR3 sequence: CASSPGDSGRGFF. Here the CDR3 DNA reads TGTGCCAGCAGCCCAGGGGATAGCGGGAGGGGGTTCTTC. Complete variable domain (other parts from reference TRBV9 and TRBJ2-1): DSGVTQTPKHLITATGQRVTLRCSPRSGDLSVYWYQQSLDQGLQFLIQYYNGEERAKGNILERFSAQQFPDLHSELNLSSLELGDSALYFCASSPGDSGRGFFGPGTRLTVL.